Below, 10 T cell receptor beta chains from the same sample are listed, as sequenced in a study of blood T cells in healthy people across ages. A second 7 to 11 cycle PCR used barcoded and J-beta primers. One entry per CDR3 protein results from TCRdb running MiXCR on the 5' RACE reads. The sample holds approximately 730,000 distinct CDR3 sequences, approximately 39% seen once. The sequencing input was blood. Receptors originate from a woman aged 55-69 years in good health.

In DNA form, the CDR3 reads TGTGCCAGCAGTTTAACTAGCGGGGCAGAGACCCAGTACTTC. Translating gives CASSLTSGAETQYF. The rearrangement uses TRBV2 and TRBJ2-4; 10 bases map to TRBD2. The assigned J gene may be wrong: the sequence end matches TRBJ2-5 better. CDR3 length equals 14 residues. Germline values: CDR1 SNHLY, CDR2 FYNNEI.

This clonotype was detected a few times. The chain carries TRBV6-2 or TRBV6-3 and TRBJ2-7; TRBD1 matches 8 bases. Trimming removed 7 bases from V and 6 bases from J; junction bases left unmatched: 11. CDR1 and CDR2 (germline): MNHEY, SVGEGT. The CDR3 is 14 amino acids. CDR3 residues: CASTPGWTGTEQYF. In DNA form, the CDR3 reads TGTGCCAGCACCCCGGGGTGGACAGGGACCGAGCAGTACTTC.

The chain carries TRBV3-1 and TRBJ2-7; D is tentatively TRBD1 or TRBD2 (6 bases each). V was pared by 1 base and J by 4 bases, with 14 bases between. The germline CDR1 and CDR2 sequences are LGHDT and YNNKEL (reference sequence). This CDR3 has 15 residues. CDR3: CASSQVGGGGYEQYF. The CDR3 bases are TGTGCCAGCAGCCAAGTGGGCGGAGGGGGATACGAGCAGTACTTC.

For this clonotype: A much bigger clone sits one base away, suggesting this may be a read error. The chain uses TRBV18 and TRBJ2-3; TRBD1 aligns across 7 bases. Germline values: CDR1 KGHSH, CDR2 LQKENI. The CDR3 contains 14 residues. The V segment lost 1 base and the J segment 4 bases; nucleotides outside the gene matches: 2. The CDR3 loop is CASSPQGASDTQYF. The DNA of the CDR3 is TGTGCCAGCTCACCACAGGGGGCCTCAGATACGCAGTATTTT.

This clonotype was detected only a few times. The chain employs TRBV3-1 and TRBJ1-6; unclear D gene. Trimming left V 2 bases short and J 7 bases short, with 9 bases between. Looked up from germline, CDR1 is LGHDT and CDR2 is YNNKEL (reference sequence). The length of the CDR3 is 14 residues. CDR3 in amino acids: CASSQSAGNSPLHF. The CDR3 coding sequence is TGTGCCAGCAGCCAATCGGCAGGCAATTCACCCCTCCACTTT.

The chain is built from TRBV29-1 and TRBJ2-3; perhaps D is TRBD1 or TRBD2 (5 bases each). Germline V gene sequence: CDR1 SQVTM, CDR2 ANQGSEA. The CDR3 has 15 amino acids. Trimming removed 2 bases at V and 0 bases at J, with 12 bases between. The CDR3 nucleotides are TGCAGCGTTGAAAGGGACCCTTCGAGCACAGATACGCAGTATTTT. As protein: CSVERDPSSTDTQYF.

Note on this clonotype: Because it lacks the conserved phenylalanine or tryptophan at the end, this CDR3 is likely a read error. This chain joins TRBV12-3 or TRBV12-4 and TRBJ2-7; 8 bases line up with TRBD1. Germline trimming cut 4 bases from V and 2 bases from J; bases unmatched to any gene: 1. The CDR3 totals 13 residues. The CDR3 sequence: CASSSTGAYEQYL. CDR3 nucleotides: TGTGCCAGCAGTTCGACAGGGGCCTACGAGCAGTACTTG.

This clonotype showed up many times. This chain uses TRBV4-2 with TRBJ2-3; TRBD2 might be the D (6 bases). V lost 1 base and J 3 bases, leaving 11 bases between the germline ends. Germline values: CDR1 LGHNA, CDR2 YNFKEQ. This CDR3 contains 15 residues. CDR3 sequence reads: CASSQGLVGTDTQYF. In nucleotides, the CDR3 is TGTGCCAGCAGCCAAGGACTAGTAGGAACAGATACGCAGTATTTT.

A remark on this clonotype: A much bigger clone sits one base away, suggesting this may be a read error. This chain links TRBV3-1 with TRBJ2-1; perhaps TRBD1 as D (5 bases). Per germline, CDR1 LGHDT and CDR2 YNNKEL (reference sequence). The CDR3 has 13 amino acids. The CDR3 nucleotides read TGTGCCGGCAGCCAAAGGGGTAGGAATGAGCAGTTCTTC. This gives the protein CAGSQRGRNEQFF.

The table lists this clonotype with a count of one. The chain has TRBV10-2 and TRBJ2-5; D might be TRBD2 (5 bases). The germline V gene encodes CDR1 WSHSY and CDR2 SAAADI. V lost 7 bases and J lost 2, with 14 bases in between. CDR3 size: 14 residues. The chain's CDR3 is CASMTTNGQETQYF. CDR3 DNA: TGCGCCAGCATGACGACTAACGGGCAAGAGACCCAGTACTTC.